What follows are 6 T cell receptor beta chains derived from one specimen sequenced in a study of early T cells in non-severe SARS-CoV-2 infection. Each CDR3 protein gets one entry after TCRdb re-called the 5' RACE reads with MiXCR. The sample lists 55,000 to 80,000 distinct CDR3 sequences, 12% seen once, with 6% to 7% in the top ten. The sequencing sample was made of whole blood. These receptors were obtained from an adult who was a healthcare worker with PCR-confirmed SARS-CoV-2 infection or an uninfected control (not recorded which).

This clonotype was observed at least ten times. The rearrangement links TRBV29-1 to TRBJ2-3; 8 nucleotides align to TRBD2. The V segment lost 7 bases and the J segment 2 bases; nucleotides outside the gene matches: 5. The germline V gene encodes CDR1 SQVTM and CDR2 ANQGSEA. The CDR3 consists of 13 residues. The CDR3 region has the DNA TGCAGCGCCTACGGGGGGGCCACAGATACGCAGTATTTT. The encoded protein is CSAYGGATDTQYF.

This clonotype has just a few counts. The rearrangement joins TRBV6-1 to TRBJ2-1; the match to TRBD1 covers 8 bases. There are 13 residues in the CDR3. Per the germline V gene, CDR1 is MNHNS and CDR2 is SASEGT. Trimming removed 6 bases from V and 7 bases from J; junction bases left unmatched: 5. Here the CDR3 reads CASRWTGWNEQFF. In nucleotides, the CDR3 is TGTGCCAGCAGGTGGACAGGGTGGAATGAGCAGTTCTTC.

Ten or more counts support this clonotype. The V and J genes are TRBV20-1 and TRBJ2-4, with TRBD2 matching over 15 bases. V was clipped by 6 bases and J by 7 bases; unmatched bases: 10. This CDR3 spans 16 amino acids. Germline-derived CDR1 and CDR2 are DFQATT and SNEGSKA (reference sequence). CDR3 nucleotides: TGCAGTGCCGGACTAGCGGGAGGGCGGAGTGTGAACATTCAGTACTTC. This translates into CSAGLAGGRSVNIQYF.

There are many counts of this clonotype. The V gene is TRBV27, the J gene TRBJ2-1; D call uncertain. The CDR3 has 11 residues. CDR1 and CDR2 (germline): MNHEY, SMNVEV (reference sequence). V was shortened by 10 bases and J by 5 bases, with 9 bases between the two germline ends. The CDR3 loop reads CAIRRNNEQFF. The CDR3 nucleotides are TGTGCCATCAGACGGAACAATGAGCAGTTCTTC.

The chain recombines TRBV29-1 with TRBJ1-1; tentative D call: TRBD1 (6 bases). The CDR3 length is 13 residues. Germline V CDR1 and CDR2: SQVTM, ANQGSEA. V was shortened by 3 bases and J by 1 base, with 9 bases between the two germline ends. The CDR3 nucleotides are TGCAGCGTTGACGGCAGGGGGAACACTGAAGCTTTCTTT. Amino acids: CSVDGRGNTEAFF.

This clonotype was seen many times. V usage is TRBV20-1 and J usage is TRBJ2-1, with D maybe TRBD1 (5 bases). V was clipped by 2 bases and J by 7 bases, with 15 bases between them. Germline V gives CDR1 DFQATT, CDR2 SNEGSKA (reference sequence). There are 14 residues in the CDR3. The CDR3, as DNA: TGCAGTGCTAGAATTAGGGGATATAGTAATGAGCAGTTCTTC. Residues: CSARIRGYSNEQFF.